Listed here are 19 T cell receptor beta chains from one sample, sequenced in a study of response to subunit inactivated influenza vaccine (dated by TCRdb to the late 2010s). To prepare the library, RT-PCR was applied. Sequencing used an Illumina HiSeq 2500. The raw public reads went through TCRdb reprocessing: fastp at Q25, MiXCR clone calling, in-frame beta chains kept. One record per CDR3 amino acid sequence lists the most common genes and DNA. The sample includes hundreds of thousands of distinct CDR3 sequences, with less than 15% observed a single time. The ten largest clones represent 7.5% to 9% of the sample. The material was PBMCs from blood, obtained roughly 2 weeks before vaccination. The receptors stem from a man aged 50 or older who received an inactivated influenza vaccine. Donor details come from another sample of the same person, matched by shared clones.

The rearrangement links TRBV2 to TRBJ2-3; the D is unclear. CDR1 SNHLY and CDR2 FYNNEI come from the germline V gene. The CDR3 has 12 amino acids. Trimming stripped 5 bases from V and 7 bases from J, with 10 bases between. DNA of the CDR3: TGTGCCAGCAGTAATCGGGTTCATACGCAGTATTTT. It is translated as CASSNRVHTQYF.

This clonotype came up a few times. The rearrangement uses TRBV12-3 or TRBV12-4 and TRBJ1-6; D remains ambiguous. The V end lost 4 bases, the J end lost 9 bases, and 10 bases lay between the germline ends. This CDR3 has 13 residues. CDR3 protein: CASSSVQGSPLHF. Written as DNA, the CDR3 is TGTGCCAGCAGTTCGGTACAAGGTTCACCCCTCCACTTT.

The rearrangement links TRBV9 to TRBJ2-5; D unresolved. The CDR3 extends over 14 amino acids. V gave up 3 bases and J gave up 4 bases, with 13 bases separating them. In germline, CDR1 is SGDLS, CDR2 YYNGEE. CDR3 bases: TGTGCCAGCAGCGCGTCACCGGGTGGAGAGACCCAGTACTTC. Translation gives CASSASPGGETQYF.

V and J are TRBV5-1 and TRBJ2-1; 13 bases align to TRBD2. The germline V gene encodes CDR1 SGHRS and CDR2 YFSETQ. The junction had 6 bases not matched to a gene; V was cut back by 4 bases and J by 5 bases. The CDR3 is 16 residues long. The CDR3 DNA reads TGCGCCAGCAGCGAAACTAGCGGGAGGGCCGACAATGAGCAGTTCTTC. It is translated as CASSETSGRADNEQFF.

This clonotype turned up a few times. The chain carries TRBV18 and TRBJ1-4; TRBD1 might be the D (5 bases). CDR1 and CDR2 from the germline V gene are KGHSH and LQKENI. The CDR3 totals 15 residues. V shed 4 bases and J shed 4 bases, with 13 bases lying between them. Here the CDR3 DNA reads TGTGCCAGCTCACAAGGGACGTCTTATAATGAAAAACTGTTTTTT. This codes for CASSQGTSYNEKLFF.

This clonotype was recorded a few times. The CDR3 DNA is TGTGCCAGCAGCCAAGAAATTGGCTCAAGCTCCTACAATGAGCAGTTCTTC. It translates to CASSQEIGSSSYNEQFF. This chain joins TRBV4-2 and TRBJ2-1; D uncertain. Germline CDR1 is LGHNA and CDR2 is YNFKEQ. Trimming pared 0 bases from V and 0 bases from J, leaving 12 bases between. The CDR3 has 17 amino acids.

This clonotype has ten or more counts. The genes are TRBV12-3 or TRBV12-4 and TRBJ2-2; the match to TRBD1 covers 7 bases. This CDR3 spans 17 amino acids. V lost 4 bases and J lost 1; bases outside the gene matches: 9. CDR3 sequence: CASSSWLRDRNTGELFF. CDR3 sequence (DNA): TGTGCCAGCAGTTCCTGGCTCCGGGACAGGAACACCGGGGAGCTGTTTTTT.

The chain is built from TRBV20-1 and TRBJ2-7; D perhaps matches TRBD2 (6 bases). Germline CDR1 is DFQATT and CDR2 is SNEGSKA (reference sequence). CDR3 size: 14 residues. V was trimmed by 2 bases and J by 7 bases, leaving 18 bases between them. CDR3 region: CSARPRWSAGEQYF. The CDR3 DNA reads as TGCAGTGCTAGACCTAGATGGTCGGCGGGGGAGCAGTACTTC.

Ten or more counts support this clonotype. The CDR3 reads CASSLHGRGNTEAFF. CDR3 DNA sequence: TGCGCCAGCAGCCTCCATGGGCGGGGGAACACTGAAGCTTTCTTT. The V and J genes are TRBV5-1 and TRBJ1-1; D gene uncertain. Trimming cost V 4 bases and J 1 base, with 14 bases left between them. CDR1 and CDR2 (germline): SGHRS, YFSETQ. The CDR3 extends over 15 amino acids.

This clonotype occurred a few times. The chain combines TRBV20-1 with TRBJ2-5; 8 nucleotides line up with TRBD1. Germline-derived CDR1 and CDR2 are DFQATT and SNEGSKA (reference sequence). J gave up 4 bases and V 4 bases, and 8 bases lay outside the gene matches. This CDR3 is 14 amino acids long. CDR3 sequence (DNA): TGCAGTGCTACAACTGACAGGGGAGTAGAGACCCAGTACTTC. This translates into CSATTDRGVETQYF.

This chain links TRBV11-2 with TRBJ2-3, with D possibly being TRBD2 (6 bases). Between the trimmed V and J ends, which lost 5 bases and 4 bases, there was a span of 16 bases. Germline V gene data show CDR1 as SGHAT and CDR2 as FQNNGV. CDR3 length equals 15 residues. As DNA, the CDR3 is TGTGCCAGCAGCACTACAGGAGGGTTTGCAGATACGCAGTATTTT. This codes for CASSTTGGFADTQYF.

This chain joins TRBV9 and TRBJ2-1, with TRBD1 as a possible D gene (6 bases). CDR3 length equals 13 residues. Looked up from germline, CDR1 is SGDLS and CDR2 is YYNGEE. The V end lost 3 bases, the J end lost 6 bases, and 10 bases lay between the germline ends. The DNA of the CDR3 is TGTGCCAGCAGCGCGCCACAGGGCAATGAGCAGTTCTTC. It is translated as CASSAPQGNEQFF.

This clonotype was detected only a few times. V and J are TRBV7-2 and TRBJ2-1, with TRBD1 matching over 9 bases. Germline V CDR1 and CDR2: SGHTA, FQGNSA. Unmatched junction bases numbered 6, after V lost 3 bases and J lost 9 bases. The CDR3 spans 14 residues. The CDR3 sequence is CASSFRTGASEQFF. The CDR3 coding sequence is TGTGCCAGCAGCTTTCGGACAGGGGCTAGTGAGCAGTTCTTC.

The rearrangement links TRBV27 to TRBJ2-6, with D uncertain. The CDR3 totals 15 residues. Deletions cut 2 bases from V and 0 bases from J, with 5 bases between. The germline gives CDR1 MNHEY, CDR2 SMNVEV (reference sequence). The DNA of the CDR3 is TGTGCCAGCAGTTTACCTAACTCTGGGGCCAACGTCCTGACTTTC. This sequence encodes CASSLPNSGANVLTF.

This clonotype was observed many times. The gene calls are TRBV24-1 and TRBJ2-2; D not resolved. The CDR3 is 16 amino acids. Trimming took 1 base from V and 0 from J, leaving 8 bases between them. Germline V gives CDR1 KGHDR, CDR2 SFDVKD. Here the CDR3 DNA reads TGTGCCACCAGTGATTTCAGCCAGCCGAACACCGGGGAGCTGTTTTTT. Translation gives CATSDFSQPNTGELFF.

This clonotype occurred a few times. CDR3 amino acids: CAISEPSGGHTDTQYF. DNA for the CDR3: TGTGCCATCAGTGAACCTAGCGGGGGACACACAGATACGCAGTATTTT. This rearrangement joins TRBV10-3 to TRBJ2-3, with TRBD2 identical over 10 bases. The V gene end was trimmed by 3 bases and the J gene end by 2 bases; junction bases not matched to a gene: 5. The CDR3 is 16 residues long. CDR1 is ENHRY and CDR2 is SYGVKD in the germline V gene.

The table lists this clonotype with many counts. The chain carries TRBV11-2 and TRBJ2-1, with 7 bases aligning to TRBD1. In germline, CDR1 is SGHAT, CDR2 FQNNGV. CDR3 length equals 12 residues. Losses at the gene ends were 4 bases for V and 12 bases for J; bases not matched to a gene: 6. This chain's CDR3 is CASSSLTGVQFF. The CDR3 nucleotides are TGTGCCAGCAGCTCCCTAACAGGGGTGCAGTTCTTC.

This clonotype was picked up a small number of times. V and J are TRBV6-5 and TRBJ2-1; 10 nucleotides match TRBD1. CDR1 is MNHEY and CDR2 is SVGAGI in the germline V gene. The length of the CDR3 is 19 residues. The J segment lost 7 bases and the V segment lost 1 base, leaving 16 bases of the junction unmatched. This CDR3 reads CASSYFFLRPGQGMNEQFF. The CDR3, as DNA: TGTGCCAGCAGTTACTTTTTCCTCAGACCGGGACAGGGGATGAATGAGCAGTTCTTC.

The chain's CDR3 is CASSSRTSGRVLSYEQYF. The DNA for the CDR3 is TGTGCCAGCAGCTCCCGGACTAGCGGGAGGGTCCTCTCCTACGAGCAGTACTTC. This rearrangement joins TRBV12-1 to TRBJ2-7; TRBD2 reflects the table's D call only, with no check against the DNA. TRBV12-1 is a documented pseudogene. The CDR3 consists of 18 residues.